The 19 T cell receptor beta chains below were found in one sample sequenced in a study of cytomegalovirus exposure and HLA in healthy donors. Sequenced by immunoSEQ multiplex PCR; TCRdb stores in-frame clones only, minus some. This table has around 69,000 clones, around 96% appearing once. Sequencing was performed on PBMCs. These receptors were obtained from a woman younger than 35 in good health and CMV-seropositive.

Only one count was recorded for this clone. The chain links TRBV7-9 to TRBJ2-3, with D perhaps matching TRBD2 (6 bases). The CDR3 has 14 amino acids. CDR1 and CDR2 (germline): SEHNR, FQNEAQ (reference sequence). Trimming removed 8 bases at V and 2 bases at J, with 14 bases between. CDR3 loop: CASRYRGNTDTQYF. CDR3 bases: TGTGCCAGCCGATATCGGGGGAACACAGATACGCAGTATTTT.

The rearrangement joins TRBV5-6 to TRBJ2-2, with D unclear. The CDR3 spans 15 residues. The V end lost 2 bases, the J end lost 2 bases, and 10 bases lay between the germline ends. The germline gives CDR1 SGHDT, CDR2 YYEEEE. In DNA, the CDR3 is TGTGCCAGCAGCTTTTCTCACAGAAACACCGGGGAGCTGTTTTTT. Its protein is CASSFSHRNTGELFF. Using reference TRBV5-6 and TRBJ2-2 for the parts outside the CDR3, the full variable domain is DAGVTQSPTHLIKTRGQQVTLRCSPKSGHDTVSWYQQALGQGPQFIFQYYEEEERQRGNFPDRFSGHQFPNYSSELNVNALLLGDSALYLCASSFSHRNTGELFFGEGSRLTVL.

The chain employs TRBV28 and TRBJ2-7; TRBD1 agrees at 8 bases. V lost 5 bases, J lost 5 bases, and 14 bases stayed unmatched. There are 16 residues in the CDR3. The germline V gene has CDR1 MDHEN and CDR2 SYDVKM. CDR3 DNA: TGTGCCAGCAGTCGGACAGGGCGGTCCCGTAGACACGAGCAGTACTTC. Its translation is CASSRTGRSRRHEQYF.

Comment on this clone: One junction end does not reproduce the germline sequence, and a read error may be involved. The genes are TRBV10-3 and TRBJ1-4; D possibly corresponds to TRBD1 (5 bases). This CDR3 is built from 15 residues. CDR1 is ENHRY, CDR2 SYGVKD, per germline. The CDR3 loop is CAISRGGTGGERLFF. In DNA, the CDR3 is TGTGCCATCAGTCGCGGCGGGACTGGCGGTGAAAGACTGTTTTTT.

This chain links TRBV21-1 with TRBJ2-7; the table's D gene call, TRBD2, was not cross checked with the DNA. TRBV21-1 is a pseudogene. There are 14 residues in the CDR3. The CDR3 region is CASSESSGVYEQYF. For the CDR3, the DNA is TGTGCCAGCAGCGAATCTAGCGGGGTCTACGAGCAGTACTTC.

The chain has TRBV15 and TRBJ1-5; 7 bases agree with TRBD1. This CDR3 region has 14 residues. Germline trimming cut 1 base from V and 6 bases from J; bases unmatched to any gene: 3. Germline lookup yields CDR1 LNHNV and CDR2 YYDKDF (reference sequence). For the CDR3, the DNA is TGTGCCACCAGCAGAGGACAGGGAAGTCAGCCCCAGCATTTT. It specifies CATSRGQGSQPQHF.

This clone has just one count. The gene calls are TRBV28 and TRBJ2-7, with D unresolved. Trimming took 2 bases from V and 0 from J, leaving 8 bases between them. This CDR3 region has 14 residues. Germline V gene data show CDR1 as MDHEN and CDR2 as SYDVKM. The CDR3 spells CASSLVQSSYEQYF. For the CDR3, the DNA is TGTGCCAGCAGTTTAGTACAAAGCTCCTACGAGCAGTACTTC.

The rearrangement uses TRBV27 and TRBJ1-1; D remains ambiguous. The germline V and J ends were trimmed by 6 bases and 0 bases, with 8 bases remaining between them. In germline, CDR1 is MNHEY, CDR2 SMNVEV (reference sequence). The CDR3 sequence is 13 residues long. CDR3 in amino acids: CASSMYMNTEAFF. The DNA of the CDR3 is TGTGCCAGCAGCATGTACATGAACACTGAAGCTTTCTTT.

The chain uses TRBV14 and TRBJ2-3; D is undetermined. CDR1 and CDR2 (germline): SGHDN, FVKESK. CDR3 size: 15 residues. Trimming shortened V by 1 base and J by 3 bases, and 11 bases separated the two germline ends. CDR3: CASSQVFPRTDTQYF. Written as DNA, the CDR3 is TGTGCCAGCAGCCAAGTCTTCCCCCGGACAGATACGCAGTATTTT.

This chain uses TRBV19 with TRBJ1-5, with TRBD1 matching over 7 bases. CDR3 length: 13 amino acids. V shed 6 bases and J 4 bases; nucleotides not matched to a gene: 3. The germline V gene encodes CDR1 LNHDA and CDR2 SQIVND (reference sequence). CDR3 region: CASRATGNQPQHF. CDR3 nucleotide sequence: TGTGCCAGTAGGGCGACAGGGAATCAGCCCCAGCATTTT.

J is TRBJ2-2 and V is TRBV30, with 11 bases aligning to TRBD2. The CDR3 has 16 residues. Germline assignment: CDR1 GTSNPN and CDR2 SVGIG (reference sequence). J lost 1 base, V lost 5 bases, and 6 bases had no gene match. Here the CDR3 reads CAWYPSGRKNTGELFF. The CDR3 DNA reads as TGTGCCTGGTATCCTAGCGGGAGGAAGAACACCGGGGAGCTGTTTTTT.

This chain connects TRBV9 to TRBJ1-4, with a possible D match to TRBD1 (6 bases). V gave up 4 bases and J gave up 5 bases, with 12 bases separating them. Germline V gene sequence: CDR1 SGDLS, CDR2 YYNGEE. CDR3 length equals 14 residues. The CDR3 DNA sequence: TGTGCCAGCAGCCCGAGGGGGGGGAATGAAAAACTGTTTTTT. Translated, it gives CASSPRGGNEKLFF.

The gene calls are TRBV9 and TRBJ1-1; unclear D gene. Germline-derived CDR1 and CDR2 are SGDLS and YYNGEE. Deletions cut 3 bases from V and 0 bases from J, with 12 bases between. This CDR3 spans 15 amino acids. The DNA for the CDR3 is TGTGCCAGCAGCGCCCGAGGAGCCCTGAACACTGAAGCTTTCTTT. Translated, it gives CASSARGALNTEAFF.

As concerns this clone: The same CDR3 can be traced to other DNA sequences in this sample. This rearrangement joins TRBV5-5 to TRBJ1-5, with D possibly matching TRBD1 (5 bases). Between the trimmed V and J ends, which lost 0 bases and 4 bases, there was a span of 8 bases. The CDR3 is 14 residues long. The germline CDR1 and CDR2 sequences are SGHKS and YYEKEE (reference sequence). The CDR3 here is CASSLAGGNQPQHF. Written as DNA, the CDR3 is TGTGCCAGCAGCTTGGCCGGGGGGAATCAGCCCCAGCATTTT. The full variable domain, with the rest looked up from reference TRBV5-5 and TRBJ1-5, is DAGVTQSPTHLIKTRGQQVTLRCSPISGHKSVSWYQQVLGQGPQFIFQYYEKEERGRGNFPDRFSARQFPNYSSELNVNALLLGDSALYLCASSLAGGNQPQHFGDGTRLSIL.

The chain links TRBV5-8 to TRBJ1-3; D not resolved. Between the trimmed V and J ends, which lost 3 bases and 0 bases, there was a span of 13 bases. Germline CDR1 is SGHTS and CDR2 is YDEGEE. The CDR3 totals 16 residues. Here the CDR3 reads CASSSLQVHSGNTIYF. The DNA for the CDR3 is TGTGCCAGCAGCTCCCTTCAGGTTCACTCTGGAAACACCATATATTTT.

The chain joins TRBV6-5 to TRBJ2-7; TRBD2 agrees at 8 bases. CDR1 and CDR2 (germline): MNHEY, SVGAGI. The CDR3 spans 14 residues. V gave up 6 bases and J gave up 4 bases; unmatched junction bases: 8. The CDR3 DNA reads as TGTGCCAGCAGGAAAGCGGGAGTGCTTTACGAGCAGTACTTC. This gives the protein CASRKAGVLYEQYF.

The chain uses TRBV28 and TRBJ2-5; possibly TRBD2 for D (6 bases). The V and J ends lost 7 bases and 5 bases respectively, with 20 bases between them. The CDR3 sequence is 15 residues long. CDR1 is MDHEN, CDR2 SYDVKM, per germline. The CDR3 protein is CASTPGGLSVETQYF. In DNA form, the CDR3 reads TGTGCCAGCACTCCTGGGGGACTCTCAGTCGAGACCCAGTACTTC.

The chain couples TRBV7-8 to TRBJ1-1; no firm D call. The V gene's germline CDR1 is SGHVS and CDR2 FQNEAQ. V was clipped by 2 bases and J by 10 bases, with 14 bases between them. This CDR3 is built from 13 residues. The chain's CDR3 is CASSLQVPSAAFF. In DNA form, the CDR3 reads TGTGCCAGCAGCTTACAGGTACCCTCTGCAGCTTTCTTT.

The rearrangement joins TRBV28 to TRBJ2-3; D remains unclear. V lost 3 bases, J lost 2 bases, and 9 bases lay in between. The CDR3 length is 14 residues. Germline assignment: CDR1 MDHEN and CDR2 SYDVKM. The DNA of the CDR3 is TGTGCCAGCAGTTTGACGGGTTACACAGATACGCAGTATTTT. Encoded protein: CASSLTGYTDTQYF.